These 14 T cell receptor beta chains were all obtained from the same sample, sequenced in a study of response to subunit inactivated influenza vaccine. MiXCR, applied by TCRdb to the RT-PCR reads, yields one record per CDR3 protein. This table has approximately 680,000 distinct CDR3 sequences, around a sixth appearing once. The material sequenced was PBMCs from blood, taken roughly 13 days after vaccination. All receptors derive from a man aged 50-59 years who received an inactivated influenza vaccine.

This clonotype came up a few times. In DNA, the CDR3 is TGTGCCAGCATTTCTACTGGGGAGGGAGAGACCCAGTACTTC. It translates to CASISTGEGETQYF. The chain employs TRBV28 and TRBJ2-5, with TRBD2 matching over 7 bases. The CDR3 runs 14 residues. Germline CDR1 MDHEN, CDR2 SYDVKM. V dropped 7 bases and J dropped 4; count of bases not matched to a gene: 9.

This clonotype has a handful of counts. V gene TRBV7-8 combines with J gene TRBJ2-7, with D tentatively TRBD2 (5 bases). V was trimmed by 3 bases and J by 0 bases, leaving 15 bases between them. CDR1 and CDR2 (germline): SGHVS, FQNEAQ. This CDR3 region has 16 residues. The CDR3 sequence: CASSLRVPDHSYEQYF. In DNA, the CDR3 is TGTGCCAGCAGCTTGCGGGTGCCGGACCACTCCTACGAGCAGTACTTC.

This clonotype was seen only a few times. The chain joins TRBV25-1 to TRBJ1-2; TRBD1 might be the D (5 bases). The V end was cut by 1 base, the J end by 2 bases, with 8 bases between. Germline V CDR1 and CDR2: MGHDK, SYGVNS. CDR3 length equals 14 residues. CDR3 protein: CASSELGRNYGYTF. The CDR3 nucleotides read TGTGCCAGCAGTGAATTGGGACGGAACTATGGCTACACCTTC.

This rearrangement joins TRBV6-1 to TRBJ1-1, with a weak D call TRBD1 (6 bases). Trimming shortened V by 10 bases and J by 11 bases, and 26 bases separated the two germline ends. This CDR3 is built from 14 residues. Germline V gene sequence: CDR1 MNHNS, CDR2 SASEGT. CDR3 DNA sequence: TGTGCCACAGTCCAGGGGCGCCAATCTCTTGGGGCTTTCTTT. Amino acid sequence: CATVQGRQSLGAFF.

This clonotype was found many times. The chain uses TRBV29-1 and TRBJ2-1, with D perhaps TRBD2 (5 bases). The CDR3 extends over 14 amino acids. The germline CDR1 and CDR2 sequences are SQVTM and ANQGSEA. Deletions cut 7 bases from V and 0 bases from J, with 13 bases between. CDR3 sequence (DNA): TGCAGCGGCGCCTTGGGGAGCTCCTACAATGAGCAGTTCTTC. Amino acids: CSGALGSSYNEQFF.

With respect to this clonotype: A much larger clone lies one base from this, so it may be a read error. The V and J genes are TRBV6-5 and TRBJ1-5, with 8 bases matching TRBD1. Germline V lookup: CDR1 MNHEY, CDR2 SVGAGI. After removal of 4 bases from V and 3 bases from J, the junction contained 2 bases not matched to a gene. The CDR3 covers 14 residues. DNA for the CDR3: TGTGCCAGCAGTTTGGACAGGGCCAATCAGCCCCAGCATTTT. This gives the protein CASSLDRANQPQHF.

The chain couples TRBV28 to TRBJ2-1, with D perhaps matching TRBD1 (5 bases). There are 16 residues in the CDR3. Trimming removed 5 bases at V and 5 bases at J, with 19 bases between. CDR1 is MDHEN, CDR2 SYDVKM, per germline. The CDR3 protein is CASSPSAWGSNNEQFF. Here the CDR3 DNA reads TGTGCCAGCAGTCCCTCCGCCTGGGGCAGCAACAATGAGCAGTTCTTC.

CDR3 nucleotides: TGTGCCAGCAGCTTAGCAGGTCTTAGGGCCTACGAGCAGTACTTC. It encodes CASSLAGLRAYEQYF. The rearrangement links TRBV7-9 to TRBJ2-7, with D unclear. Trimming removed 0 bases at V and 2 bases at J, with 11 bases between. The CDR3 covers 15 residues. Germline V CDR1 and CDR2: SEHNR, FQNEAQ (reference sequence). Based on the CDR3 plus reference TRBV7-9 and TRBJ2-7, the full variable domain is DTGVSQNPRHKITKRGQNVTFRCDPISEHNRLYWYRQTLGQGPEFLTYFQNEAQLEKSRLLSDRFSAERPKGSFSTLEIQRTEQGDSAMYLCASSLAGLRAYEQYFGPGTRLTVT.

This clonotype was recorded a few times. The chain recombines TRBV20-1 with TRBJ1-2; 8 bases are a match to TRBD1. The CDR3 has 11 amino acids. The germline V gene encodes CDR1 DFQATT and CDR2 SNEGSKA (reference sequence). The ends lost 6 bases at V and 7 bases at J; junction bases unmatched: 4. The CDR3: CSARTGPGYTF. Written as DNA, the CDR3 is TGCAGTGCGAGGACAGGGCCTGGCTACACCTTC.

This CDR3 reads CASSVQASNQPQHF. DNA for the CDR3: TGCGCCAGCAGTGTCCAGGCCAGCAATCAGCCCCAGCATTTT. V is TRBV10-1 and J is TRBJ1-5; D is unresolved. The CDR3 is 14 residues long. Between the trimmed V and J ends, which lost 4 bases and 1 base, there was a span of 8 bases. Germline values: CDR1 WNHNN, CDR2 SYGVQD (reference sequence).

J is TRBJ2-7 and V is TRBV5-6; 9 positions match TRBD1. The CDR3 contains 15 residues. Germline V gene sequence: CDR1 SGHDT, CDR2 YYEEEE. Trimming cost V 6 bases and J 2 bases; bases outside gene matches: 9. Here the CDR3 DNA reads TGTGCCAGCACCCTTATGACAGGGGGTGCCTACGAGCAGTACTTC. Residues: CASTLMTGGAYEQYF.

The CDR3 DNA sequence: TGTGCCAGCACCCTAATGGGACTAGCCGCAGATACGCAGTATTTT. This encodes CASTLMGLAADTQYF. The V call is TRBV12-3 or TRBV12-4, the J call TRBJ2-3; 9 bases agree with TRBD2. CDR3 length equals 15 residues. The V segment lost 7 bases and the J segment 4 bases; nucleotides outside the gene matches: 9.

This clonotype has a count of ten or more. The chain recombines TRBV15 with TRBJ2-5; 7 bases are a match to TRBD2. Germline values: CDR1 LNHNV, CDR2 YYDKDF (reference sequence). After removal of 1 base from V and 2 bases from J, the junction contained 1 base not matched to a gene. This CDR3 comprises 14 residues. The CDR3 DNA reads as TGTGCCACCAGCAGAGGGGACTATCAAGAGACCCAGTACTTC. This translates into CATSRGDYQETQYF.

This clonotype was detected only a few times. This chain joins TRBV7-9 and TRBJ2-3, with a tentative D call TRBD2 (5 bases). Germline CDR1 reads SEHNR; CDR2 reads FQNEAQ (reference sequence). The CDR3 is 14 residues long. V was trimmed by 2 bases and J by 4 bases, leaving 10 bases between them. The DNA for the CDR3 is TGTGCCAGCAGCTTAACCCCCGGGGCAGATACGCAGTATTTT. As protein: CASSLTPGADTQYF.